Below, 28 T cell receptor beta chains from the same sample are listed, as sequenced in a study of lymphopenia after photon versus proton radiotherapy. TCRdb keeps only in-frame clones here, not all; method: immunoSEQ multiplex PCR. This sample has 75,000 to 90,000 clones, with about 86% found just once. The sequencing here drew on peripheral blood, taken from a patient treated with proton-based radiotherapy. Receptors were obtained from a man aged 55 to 70 with pancreatic cancer.

V gene TRBV28 combines with J gene TRBJ2-7; maybe TRBD2 (5 bases). This CDR3 comprises 12 residues. Trimming removed 4 bases from V and 7 bases from J, with 11 bases in between. Germline V lookup: CDR1 MDHEN, CDR2 SYDVKM. CDR3 sequence (DNA): TGTGCCAGCAGTTCCCCACTAGGGGAGCAGTACTTC. It is translated as CASSSPLGEQYF.

This clone was observed once. The chain joins TRBV6-5 to TRBJ2-1, with D unresolved. Germline lookup yields CDR1 MNHEY and CDR2 SVGAGI. The CDR3 extends over 11 amino acids. Trimming removed 1 base from V and 6 bases from J, with 1 base in between. The CDR3 DNA reads as TGTGCCAGCAGTTACTTCAATGAGCAGTTCTTC. It specifies CASSYFNEQFF.

This clone was seen only once. This chain uses TRBV6-1 with TRBJ1-2; the match to TRBD1 covers 8 bases. Germline CDR1 MNHNS, CDR2 SASEGT. The CDR3 loop spans 13 amino acids. The ends lost 6 bases at V and 3 bases at J; junction bases unmatched: 3. The CDR3 sequence: CASSMTGDYGYTF. The CDR3 region has the DNA TGTGCCAGCAGCATGACAGGGGACTATGGCTACACCTTC.

In its sample, this clone was seen a few times. This chain joins TRBV6-1 and TRBJ1-5, with D possibly matching TRBD1 (5 bases). The CDR3 totals 16 residues. V lost 3 bases and J 1 base, leaving 13 bases between the germline ends. The germline V gene encodes CDR1 MNHNS and CDR2 SASEGT. The CDR3 loop reads CASSDAGRPSNQPQHF. The CDR3 DNA reads as TGTGCCAGCAGTGACGCGGGACGGCCAAGCAATCAGCCCCAGCATTTT.

The rearrangement links TRBV7-9 to TRBJ2-1; 8 bases agree with TRBD2. Trimming took 7 bases from V and 12 from J; bases not matched to a gene: 5. Germline V gives CDR1 SEHNR, CDR2 FQNEAQ (reference sequence). The CDR3 is 11 amino acids. The CDR3 DNA reads TGTGCCAGCACCCATGGACTAGCGCAGTTCTTC. Protein sequence: CASTHGLAQFF.

The J gene is TRBJ2-7, the V gene TRBV4-3; 7 positions agree with TRBD1. Germline values: CDR1 LGHNA, CDR2 YSLEER. V lost 9 bases, J lost 4 bases, and 9 bases stayed unmatched. The CDR3 covers 13 residues. The CDR3 DNA sequence: TGCGCCAGTGCCGTGACAGGGCCATACGAGCAGTACTTC. Encoded protein: CASAVTGPYEQYF.

Written as DNA, the CDR3 is TGCGCCAGCAGCTTGGAGGCTAGCGGGAGGACGGCCCATGAGCAGTTCTTC. Amino acids: CASSLEASGRTAHEQFF. The chain joins TRBV5-1 to TRBJ2-1; 11 nucleotides match TRBD2. Germline values: CDR1 SGHRS, CDR2 YFSETQ. V trimming: 0 bases; J trimming: 8 bases; junction bases outside the gene matches: 10. The CDR3 sequence is 17 residues long.

This chain uses TRBV7-9 with TRBJ2-7; D uncertain. CDR1 is SEHNR, CDR2 FQNEAQ, per germline (reference sequence). The CDR3 totals 12 residues. The V gene lost 8 bases and the J gene lost 0 bases, with 8 bases spanning the gap. The CDR3, as DNA: TGTGCCAGCGCGGACCGCTCCTACGAGCAGTACTTC. Translated, it gives CASADRSYEQYF.

This clone showed up just a few times. The chain is built from TRBV7-2 and TRBJ1-5; D is unresolved. The CDR3 extends over 13 amino acids. CDR1 is SGHTA and CDR2 is FQGNSA in the germline V gene. V lost 8 bases to trimming and J lost 0 bases, with 8 bases between them. CDR3 DNA sequence: TGTGCCAGCGTACTATATAGCAATCAGCCCCAGCATTTT. As protein: CASVLYSNQPQHF.

The chain joins TRBV19 to TRBJ1-3, with 8 positions matching TRBD1. Germline V lookup: CDR1 LNHDA, CDR2 SQIVND (reference sequence). The CDR3 spans 16 residues. J lost 0 bases, V lost 6 bases, and 7 bases had no gene match. CDR3 in DNA: TGTGCCAGTAGGTCCGGGACAGGCTCCTCTGGAAACACCATATATTTT. Its protein is CASRSGTGSSGNTIYF.

This chain connects TRBV6-5 to TRBJ2-5, with a weak D call TRBD2 (5 bases). The CDR3 consists of 13 residues. The germline CDR1 and CDR2 sequences are MNHEY and SVGAGI. V lost 5 bases, J lost 5 bases, and 12 bases lay in between. The CDR3, as DNA: TGTGCCAGCAGTCCCCGGGAAAGGGAGACCCAGTACTTC. As protein: CASSPRERETQYF.

The V call is TRBV5-1, the J call TRBJ2-7; TRBD2 aligns across 9 bases. Trimming cost V 4 bases and J 0 bases; bases outside gene matches: 2. Germline assignment: CDR1 SGHRS and CDR2 YFSETQ. This CDR3 spans 14 amino acids. CDR3 sequence: CASSPSGVSYEQYF. DNA of the CDR3: TGCGCCAGCAGCCCTAGCGGGGTCTCCTACGAGCAGTACTTC. Based on the CDR3 plus reference TRBV5-1 and TRBJ2-7, the full variable domain is KAGVTQTPRYLIKTRGQQVTLSCSPISGHRSVSWYQQTPGQGLQFLFEYFSETQRNKGNFPGRFSGRQFSNSRSEMNVSTLELGDSALYLCASSPSGVSYEQYFGPGTRLTVT.

This chain links TRBV7-6 with TRBJ2-1; the D gene is possibly TRBD2 (5 bases). CDR1 and CDR2 from the germline V gene are SGHVS and FNYEAQ. CDR3 size: 16 residues. V was clipped by 1 base and J by 0 bases, with 10 bases between them. The CDR3 here is CASSLDAGPSYNEQFF. CDR3 DNA: TGTGCCAGCAGCTTAGATGCGGGCCCCTCCTACAATGAGCAGTTCTTC.

V gene TRBV18 combines with J gene TRBJ2-2, with a tentative D call TRBD2 (5 bases). Trimming removed 3 bases from V and 4 bases from J, with 12 bases in between. CDR1 is KGHSH and CDR2 is LQKENI in the germline V gene. The CDR3 is made up of 15 amino acids. The CDR3: CASSPYLAGTGELFF. CDR3 nucleotides: TGTGCCAGCTCACCTTACCTAGCCGGCACCGGGGAGCTGTTTTTT.

Only a few counts were recorded for this clone. The chain is built from TRBV9 and TRBJ2-2; D is perhaps TRBD1 or TRBD2 (7 bases each). The CDR3 spans 15 residues. Per germline, CDR1 SGDLS and CDR2 YYNGEE. V was shortened by 4 bases and J by 5 bases, with 15 bases between the two germline ends. The CDR3 nucleotides read TGTGCCAGCAGCCCTAGACAGGGAGGGACCGGGGAGCTGTTTTTT. Translated, it gives CASSPRQGGTGELFF.

This clone occurred many times. This chain connects TRBV14 to TRBJ2-5; no definite D call. V was pared by 1 base and J by 4 bases, with 13 bases between. The CDR3 contains 15 residues. Germline V CDR1 and CDR2: SGHDN, FVKESK. In DNA form, the CDR3 reads TGTGCCAGCAGCCAAGGTTCTGGCGGTACAGAGACCCAGTACTTC. The encoded protein is CASSQGSGGTETQYF.

V gene TRBV7-2 combines with J gene TRBJ2-3; D uncertain. V was trimmed by 1 base and J by 0 bases, leaving 11 bases between them. Germline V CDR1 and CDR2: SGHTA, FQGNSA. The CDR3 has 16 residues. CDR3 amino acids: CASSLGPGSSTDTQYF. Here the CDR3 DNA reads TGTGCCAGCAGCTTAGGTCCCGGATCTAGCACAGATACGCAGTATTTT.

The chain recombines TRBV27 with TRBJ1-1; D unclear. Per the germline V gene, CDR1 is MNHEY and CDR2 is SMNVEV (reference sequence). Trimming cost V 6 bases and J 6 bases, with 17 bases left between them. The CDR3 is made up of 14 amino acids. CDR3 loop: CASSPGKKGSEAFF. CDR3 bases: TGTGCCAGCAGCCCGGGGAAGAAAGGTTCTGAAGCTTTCTTT.

The chain joins TRBV28 to TRBJ1-2; D might be TRBD1 (5 bases). Germline values: CDR1 MDHEN, CDR2 SYDVKM. The CDR3 runs to 15 residues. V shed 5 bases and J shed 4 bases, with 17 bases lying between them. This CDR3 reads CASSPPGRSFYGYTF. DNA for the CDR3: TGTGCCAGCAGTCCACCGGGACGTTCCTTCTATGGCTACACCTTC.

The genes are TRBV7-2 and TRBJ2-3; D call uncertain. Germline CDR1 reads SGHTA; CDR2 reads FQGNSA. V shed 2 bases and J shed 0 bases, with 12 bases lying between them. The CDR3 covers 16 residues. CDR3 bases: TGTGCCAGCAGCTTACTGTTAAGTTATAGCACAGATACGCAGTATTTT. As protein: CASSLLLSYSTDTQYF.

The chain is built from TRBV4-2 and TRBJ2-7, with a possible D match to TRBD2 (6 bases). The V gene's germline CDR1 is LGHNA and CDR2 YNFKEQ. The V end lost 1 base, the J end lost 2 bases, and 12 bases lay between the germline ends. The CDR3 has 15 amino acids. CDR3 nucleotide sequence: TGTGCCAGCAGCCAAGCGGCCGGAGGGACCTACGAGCAGTACTTC. It specifies CASSQAAGGTYEQYF.

The gene calls are TRBV13 and TRBJ2-7; 8 nucleotides match TRBD2. Germline trimming cut 5 bases from V and 0 bases from J; bases unmatched to any gene: 9. The CDR3 contains 16 residues. Germline loops: CDR1 PRHDT, CDR2 FYEKMQ (reference sequence). The CDR3 protein is CASSETTSGSSYEQYF. The CDR3 nucleotides are TGTGCCAGCAGCGAAACTACTAGCGGTAGCTCCTACGAGCAGTACTTC.

The rearrangement links TRBV6-5 to TRBJ1-1; 10 bases are a match to TRBD1. This CDR3 region has 15 residues. CDR1 MNHEY and CDR2 SVGAGI come from the germline V gene. V was pared by 2 bases and J by 7 bases, with 7 bases of the junction left unmatched. The CDR3 is CASSYSPRTGGEAFF. The CDR3 coding sequence is TGTGCCAGCAGTTACAGCCCGAGGACAGGGGGTGAAGCTTTCTTT.

This chain connects TRBV5-1 to TRBJ1-1, with a possible D match to TRBD1 (6 bases). Per germline, CDR1 SGHRS and CDR2 YFSETQ. Trimming left V 0 bases short and J 2 bases short, with 8 bases between. This CDR3 is built from 14 residues. In DNA, the CDR3 is TGCGCCAGCAGCTTGGCAGGGGACAACACTGAAGCTTTCTTT. Protein product: CASSLAGDNTEAFF.

This chain links TRBV7-2 with TRBJ2-1, with D unclear. Germline CDR1 is SGHTA and CDR2 is FQGNSA. This CDR3 has 15 residues. Trimming pared 1 base from V and 16 bases from J, leaving 23 bases between. Written as DNA, the CDR3 is TGTGCCAGCAGCTTAGATCTCTCTAGAAGAGGCGGAAGTTTCTTC. Its translation is CASSLDLSRRGGSFF.

The chain has TRBV2 and TRBJ2-2; D tentatively reads TRBD1 or TRBD2 (5 bases each). Between the trimmed V and J ends, which lost 4 bases and 0 bases, there was a span of 9 bases. The CDR3 contains 15 residues. Germline V CDR1 and CDR2: SNHLY, FYNNEI. Here the CDR3 reads CASSGGVTNTGELFF. The CDR3 DNA follows: TGTGCCAGCAGTGGAGGGGTGACGAACACCGGGGAGCTGTTTTTT.

CDR3 DNA: TGTGCCAGCAGCGGTAGGTTTGAAGCTTTCTTT. It specifies CASSGRFEAFF. This chain joins TRBV25-1 and TRBJ1-1, with D unclear. The germline gives CDR1 MGHDK, CDR2 SYGVNS. This CDR3 has 11 residues. Trimming stripped 6 bases from V and 7 bases from J, with 9 bases between. The full variable domain, in which reference TRBV25-1 and TRBJ1-1 provide the parts outside the CDR3, is EADIYQTPRYLVIGTGKKITLECSQTMGHDKMYWYQQDPGMELHLIHYSYGVNSTEKGDLSSESTVSRIRTEHFPLTLESARPSHTSQYLCASSGRFEAFFGQGTRLTVV.

This chain connects TRBV28 to TRBJ2-5, with D perhaps TRBD2 (5 bases). The length of the CDR3 is 16 residues. Germline V gene data show CDR1 as MDHEN and CDR2 as SYDVKM. V lost 6 bases, J lost 2 bases, and 19 bases lay in between. The CDR3 region is CASRQAGNWGQETQYF. CDR3 sequence (DNA): TGTGCCAGCAGGCAGGCCGGGAATTGGGGTCAAGAGACCCAGTACTTC.